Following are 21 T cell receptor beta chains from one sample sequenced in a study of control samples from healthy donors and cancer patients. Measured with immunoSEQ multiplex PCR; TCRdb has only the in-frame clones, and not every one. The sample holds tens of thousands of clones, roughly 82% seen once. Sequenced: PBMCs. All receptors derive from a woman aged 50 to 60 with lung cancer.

The CDR3 loop reads CASSLGGGGAYGYTF. The CDR3 DNA is TGCGCCAGCAGCTTGGGTGGAGGGGGGGCCTATGGCTACACCTTC. The J gene is TRBJ1-2, the V gene TRBV5-1; maybe TRBD1 (6 bases). Germline V gene sequence: CDR1 SGHRS, CDR2 YFSETQ. The V end was cut by 0 bases, the J end by 4 bases, with 13 bases between. The CDR3 is made up of 15 amino acids. Full variable domain (remainder filled in from reference TRBV5-1 and TRBJ1-2): KAGVTQTPRYLIKTRGQQVTLSCSPISGHRSVSWYQQTPGQGLQFLFEYFSETQRNKGNFPGRFSGRQFSNSRSEMNVSTLELGDSALYLCASSLGGGGAYGYTFGSGTRLTVV.

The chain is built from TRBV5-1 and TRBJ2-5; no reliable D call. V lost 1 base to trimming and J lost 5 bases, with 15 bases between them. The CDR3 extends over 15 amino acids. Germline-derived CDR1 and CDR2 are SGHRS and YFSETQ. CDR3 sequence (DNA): TGCGCCAGCAGCTTGACGGGTTGGAGTCAGGAGACCCAGTACTTC. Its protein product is CASSLTGWSQETQYF.

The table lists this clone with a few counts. The CDR3 here is CASSRGRTNEKLFF. The CDR3 coding sequence is TGTGCCAGCAGCCGTGGGAGAACTAATGAAAAACTGTTTTTT. The V call is TRBV7-8, the J call TRBJ1-4; no firm D call. Trimming took 5 bases from V and 1 from J, leaving 8 bases between them. The CDR3 length is 14 residues. The V gene's germline CDR1 is SGHVS and CDR2 FQNEAQ.

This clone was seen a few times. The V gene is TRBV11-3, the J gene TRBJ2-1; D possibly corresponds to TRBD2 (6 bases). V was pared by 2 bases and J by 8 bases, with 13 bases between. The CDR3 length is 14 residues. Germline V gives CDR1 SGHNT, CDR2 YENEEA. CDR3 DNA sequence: TGTGCCAGCAGCTTATTAGGAGGGGAGGATGAGCAGTTCTTC. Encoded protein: CASSLLGGEDEQFF.

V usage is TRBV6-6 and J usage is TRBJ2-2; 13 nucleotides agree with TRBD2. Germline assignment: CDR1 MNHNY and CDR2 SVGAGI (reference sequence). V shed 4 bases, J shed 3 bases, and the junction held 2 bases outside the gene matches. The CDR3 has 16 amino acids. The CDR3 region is CASSSGLAGHTGELFF. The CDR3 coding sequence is TGTGCCAGCAGTTCGGGACTAGCGGGACACACCGGGGAGCTGTTTTTT.

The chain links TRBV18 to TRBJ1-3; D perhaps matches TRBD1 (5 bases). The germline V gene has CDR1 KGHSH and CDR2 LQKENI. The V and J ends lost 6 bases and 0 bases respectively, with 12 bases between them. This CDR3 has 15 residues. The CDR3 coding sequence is TGTGCCAGCTCGCCGCAGGGTGACTCTGGAAACACCATATATTTT. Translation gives CASSPQGDSGNTIYF.

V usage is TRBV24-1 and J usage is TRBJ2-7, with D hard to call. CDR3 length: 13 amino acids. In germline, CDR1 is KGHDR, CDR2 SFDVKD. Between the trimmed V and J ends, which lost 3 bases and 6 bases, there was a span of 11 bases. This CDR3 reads CATSDPPTGEQYF. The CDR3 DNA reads TGTGCCACCAGTGATCCCCCGACGGGCGAGCAGTACTTC.

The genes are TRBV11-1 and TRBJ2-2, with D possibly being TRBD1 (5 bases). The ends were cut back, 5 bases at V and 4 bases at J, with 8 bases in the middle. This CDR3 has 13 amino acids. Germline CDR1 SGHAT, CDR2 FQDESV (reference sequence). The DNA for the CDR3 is TGTGCCAGCAGCCCAGACAGCACCGGGGAGCTGTTTTTT. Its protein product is CASSPDSTGELFF.

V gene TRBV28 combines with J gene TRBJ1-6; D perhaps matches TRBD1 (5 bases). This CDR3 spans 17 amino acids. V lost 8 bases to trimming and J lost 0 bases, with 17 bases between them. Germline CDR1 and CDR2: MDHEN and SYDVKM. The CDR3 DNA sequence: TGTGCCAGCCTTACCGGGACGGCGAGCTCCTATAATTCACCCCTCCACTTT. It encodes CASLTGTASSYNSPLHF.

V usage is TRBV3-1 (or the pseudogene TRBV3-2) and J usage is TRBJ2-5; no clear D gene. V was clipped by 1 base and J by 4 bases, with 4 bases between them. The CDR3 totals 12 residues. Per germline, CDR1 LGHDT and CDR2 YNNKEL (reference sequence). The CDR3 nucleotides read TGTGCCAGCAGCCAAGTGAGAGAGACCCAGTACTTC. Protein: CASSQVRETQYF.

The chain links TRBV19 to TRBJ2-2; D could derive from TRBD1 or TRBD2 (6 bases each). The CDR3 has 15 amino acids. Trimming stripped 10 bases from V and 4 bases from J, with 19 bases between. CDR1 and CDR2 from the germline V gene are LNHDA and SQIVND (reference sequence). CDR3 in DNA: TGTGCCACATCCTCTTGGGGGGCGACCACCGGGGAGCTGTTTTTT. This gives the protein CATSSWGATTGELFF.

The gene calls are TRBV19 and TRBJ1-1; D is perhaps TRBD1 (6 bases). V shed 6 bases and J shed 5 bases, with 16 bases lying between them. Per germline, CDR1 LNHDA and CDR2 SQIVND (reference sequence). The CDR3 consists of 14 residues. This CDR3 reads CASSLVGTLTEAFF. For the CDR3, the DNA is TGTGCCAGTAGCCTAGTAGGGACATTAACTGAAGCTTTCTTT.

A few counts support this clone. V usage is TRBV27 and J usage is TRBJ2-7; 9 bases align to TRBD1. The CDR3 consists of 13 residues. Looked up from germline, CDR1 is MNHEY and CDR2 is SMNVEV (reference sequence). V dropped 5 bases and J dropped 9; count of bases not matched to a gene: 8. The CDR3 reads CASSPGTGNRQYF. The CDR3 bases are TGTGCCAGCAGTCCCGGGACAGGGAACAGGCAGTACTTC.

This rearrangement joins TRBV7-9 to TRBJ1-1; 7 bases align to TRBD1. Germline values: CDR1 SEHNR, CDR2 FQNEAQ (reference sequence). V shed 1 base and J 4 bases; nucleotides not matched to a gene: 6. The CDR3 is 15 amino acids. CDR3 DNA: TGTGCCAGCAGCTTAGATTTTCCAGGGGGCACTGAAGCTTTCTTT. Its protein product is CASSLDFPGGTEAFF.

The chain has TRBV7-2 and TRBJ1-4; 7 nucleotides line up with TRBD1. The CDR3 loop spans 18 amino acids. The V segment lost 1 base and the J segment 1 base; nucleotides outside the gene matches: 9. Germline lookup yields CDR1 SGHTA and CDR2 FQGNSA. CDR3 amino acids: CASSLVRGGARTNEKLFF. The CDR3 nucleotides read TGTGCCAGCAGCTTAGTGCGAGGGGGCGCCCGAACTAATGAAAAACTGTTTTTT.

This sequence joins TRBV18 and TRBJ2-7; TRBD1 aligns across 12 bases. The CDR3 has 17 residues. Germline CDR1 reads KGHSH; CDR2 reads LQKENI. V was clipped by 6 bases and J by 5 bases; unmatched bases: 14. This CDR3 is CASSEIPRDRGHHEQYF. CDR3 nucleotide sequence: TGTGCCAGCTCTGAAATCCCTCGGGACAGGGGGCACCACGAGCAGTACTTC.

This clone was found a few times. The CDR3 DNA sequence: TGTGCCAGCTGCCCTACGAACACCGGGGAGCTGTTTTTT. Encoded protein: CASCPTNTGELFF. The V call is TRBV19, the J call TRBJ2-2, with D unclear. CDR3 length equals 13 residues. Germline values: CDR1 LNHDA, CDR2 SQIVND (reference sequence). Trimming cost V 9 bases and J 0 bases, with 8 bases left between them.

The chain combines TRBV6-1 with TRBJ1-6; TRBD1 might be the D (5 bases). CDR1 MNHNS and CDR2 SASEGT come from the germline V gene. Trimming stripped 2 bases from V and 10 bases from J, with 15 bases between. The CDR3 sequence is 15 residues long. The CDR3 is CASSEIEGLRSPLHF. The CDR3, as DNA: TGTGCCAGCAGTGAAATCGAGGGACTCAGATCACCCCTCCACTTT.

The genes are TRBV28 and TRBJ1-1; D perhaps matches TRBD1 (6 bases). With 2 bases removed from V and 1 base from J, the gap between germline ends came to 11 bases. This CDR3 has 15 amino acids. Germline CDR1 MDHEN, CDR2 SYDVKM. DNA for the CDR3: TGTGCCAGCAGTTTAACGCAGGGGCCGAACACTGAAGCTTTCTTT. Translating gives CASSLTQGPNTEAFF. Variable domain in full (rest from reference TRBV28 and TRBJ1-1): DVKVTQSSRYLVKRTGEKVFLECVQDMDHENMFWYRQDPGLGLRLIYFSYDVKMKEKGDIPEGYSVSREKKERFSLILESASTNQTSMYLCASSLTQGPNTEAFFGQGTRLTVV.

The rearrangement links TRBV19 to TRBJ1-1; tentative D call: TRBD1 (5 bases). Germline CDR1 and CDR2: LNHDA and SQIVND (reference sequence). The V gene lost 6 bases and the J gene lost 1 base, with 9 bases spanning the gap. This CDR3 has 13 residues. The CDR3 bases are TGTGCCAGTAGATGGGGGGGGAACACTGAAGCTTTCTTT. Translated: CASRWGGNTEAFF.

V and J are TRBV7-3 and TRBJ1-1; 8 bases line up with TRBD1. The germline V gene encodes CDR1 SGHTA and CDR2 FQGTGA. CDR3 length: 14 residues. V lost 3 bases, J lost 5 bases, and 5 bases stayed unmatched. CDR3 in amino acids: CASSLDRVTTEAFF. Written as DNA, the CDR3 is TGTGCCAGCAGCTTGGACAGGGTTACGACTGAAGCTTTCTTT.